Listed below are T cell receptor beta chains from one sample, sequenced in a study of blood T cell repertoires in COVID-19. The table came from immunoSEQ multiplex PCR; TCRdb's copy has only in-frame clones and leaves some out. The repertoire consists of 300,000 to 450,000 clones, with around 87% occurring once and the leading ten covering about 2.5%. Sequencing was done on a sample of peripheral blood. Receptor source: a woman between 55 and 75 years old with COVID-19, enrolled during active disease. The CDR3 runs from the conserved cysteine through the conserved F or W. Clone size, where shown, is once, few, many, or a class for clones that have expanded.

>.|TRBV7-2
CASSLSGTVTTYEQYF
>.|TRBV5-1
CASSAGTSGGSTDTQYF
>.|TRBV5-4
CASSLVGGNNSPLHF
>once|TRBV7-3
CASSALGGRDTQYF
>.|TRBV5-1
CASSELAGGNEQFF
>.|TRBV19
CASSRVVGSGNTIYF
>.|TRBV4-1
CASSRMGGQGAVYEQYF
>.|TRBV11-2
CASSYGTGGYYGYTF
>.|TRBV5-4
CASSFGGQGYTEAFF
>once|TRBV7-8
CASSLTQFNTEAFF
>.|TRBV11-2
CASSLEVRGYGYTF
>.|TRBV6-5
CASSYSTGGNQPQHF
>.|TRBV19
CASKELLEGGYTF
>.|TRBV7-8
CASIQSGSFWETQYF